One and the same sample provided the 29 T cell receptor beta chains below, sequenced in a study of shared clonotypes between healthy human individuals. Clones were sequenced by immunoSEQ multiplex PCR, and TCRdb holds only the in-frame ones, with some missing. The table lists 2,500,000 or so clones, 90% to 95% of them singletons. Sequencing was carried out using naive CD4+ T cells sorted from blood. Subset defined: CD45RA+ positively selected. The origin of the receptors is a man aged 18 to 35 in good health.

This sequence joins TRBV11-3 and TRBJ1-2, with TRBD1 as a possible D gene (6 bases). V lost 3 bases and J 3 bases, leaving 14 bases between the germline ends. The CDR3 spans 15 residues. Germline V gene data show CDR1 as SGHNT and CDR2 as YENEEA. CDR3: CASSFPDSKYYGYTF. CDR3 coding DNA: TGTGCCAGCAGCTTCCCGGACAGTAAGTACTATGGCTACACCTTC.

The CDR3 DNA follows: TGCGCCAGCAGCTGGACTAGCGGCTTCACCGGGGAGCTGTTTTTT. This sequence encodes CASSWTSGFTGELFF. This rearrangement joins TRBV5-1 to TRBJ2-2, with 10 bases identical to TRBD2. The V and J ends lost 3 bases and 4 bases, in that order; junction bases with no gene match: 3. CDR3 length: 15 residues. CDR1 SGHRS and CDR2 YFSETQ come from the germline V gene.

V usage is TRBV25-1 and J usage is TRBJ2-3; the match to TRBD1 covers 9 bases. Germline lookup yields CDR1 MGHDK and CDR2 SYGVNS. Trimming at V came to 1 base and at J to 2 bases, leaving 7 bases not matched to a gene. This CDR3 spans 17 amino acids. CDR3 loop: CASSESPGTGITDTQYF. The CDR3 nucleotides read TGTGCCAGCAGTGAATCCCCCGGGACAGGGATCACAGATACGCAGTATTTT.

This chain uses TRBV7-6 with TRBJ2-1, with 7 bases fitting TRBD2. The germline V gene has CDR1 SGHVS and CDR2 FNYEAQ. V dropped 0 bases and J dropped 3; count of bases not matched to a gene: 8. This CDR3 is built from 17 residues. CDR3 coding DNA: TGTGCCAGCAGCTTAGCTTATACGGGGGGATACTACAATGAGCAGTTCTTC. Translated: CASSLAYTGGYYNEQFF.

The CDR3 protein is CASSRGRNEADTQYF. The CDR3 DNA is TGTGCCAGCAGCCGGGGGCGTAACGAGGCAGATACGCAGTATTTT. The chain couples TRBV6-5 to TRBJ2-3; TRBD1 or TRBD2 may be the D gene (6 bases each). Germline V lookup: CDR1 MNHEY, CDR2 SVGAGI. The V end was cut by 6 bases, the J end by 4 bases, with 17 bases between. The length of the CDR3 is 15 residues.

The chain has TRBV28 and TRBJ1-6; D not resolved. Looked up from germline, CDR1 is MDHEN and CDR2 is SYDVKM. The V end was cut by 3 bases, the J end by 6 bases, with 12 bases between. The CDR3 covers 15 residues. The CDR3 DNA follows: TGTGCCAGCAGTTTGAACGGACCACCTAATTCACCCCTCCACTTT. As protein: CASSLNGPPNSPLHF.

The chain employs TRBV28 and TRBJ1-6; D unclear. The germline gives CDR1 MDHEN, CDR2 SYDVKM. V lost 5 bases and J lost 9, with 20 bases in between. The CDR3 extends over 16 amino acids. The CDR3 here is CASSPSGPRAGSPLHF. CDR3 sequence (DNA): TGTGCCAGCAGTCCTTCTGGCCCAAGGGCGGGTTCACCCCTCCACTTT.

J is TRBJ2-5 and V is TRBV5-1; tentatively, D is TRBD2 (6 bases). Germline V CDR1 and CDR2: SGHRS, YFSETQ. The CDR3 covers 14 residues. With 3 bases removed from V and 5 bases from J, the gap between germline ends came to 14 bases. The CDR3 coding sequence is TGCGCCAGCAGCTCTGGCGGGGTGGTCGAGACCCAGTACTTC. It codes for CASSSGGVVETQYF. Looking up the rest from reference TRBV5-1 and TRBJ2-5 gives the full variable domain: KAGVTQTPRYLIKTRGQQVTLSCSPISGHRSVSWYQQTPGQGLQFLFEYFSETQRNKGNFPGRFSGRQFSNSRSEMNVSTLELGDSALYLCASSSGGVVETQYFGPGTRLLVL.

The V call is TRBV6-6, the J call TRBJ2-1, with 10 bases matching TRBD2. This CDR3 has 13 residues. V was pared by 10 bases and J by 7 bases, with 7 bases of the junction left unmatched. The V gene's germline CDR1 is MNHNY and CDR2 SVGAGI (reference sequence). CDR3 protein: CATGTSDVNEQFF. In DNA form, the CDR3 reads TGTGCCACCGGGACTAGCGATGTAAATGAGCAGTTCTTC.

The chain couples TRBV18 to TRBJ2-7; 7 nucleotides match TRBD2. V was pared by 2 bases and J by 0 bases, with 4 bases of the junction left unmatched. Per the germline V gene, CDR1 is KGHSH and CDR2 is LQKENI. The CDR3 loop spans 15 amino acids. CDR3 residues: CASSPVGLGSYEQYF. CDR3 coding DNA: TGTGCCAGCTCACCAGTAGGACTAGGCTCCTACGAGCAGTACTTC.

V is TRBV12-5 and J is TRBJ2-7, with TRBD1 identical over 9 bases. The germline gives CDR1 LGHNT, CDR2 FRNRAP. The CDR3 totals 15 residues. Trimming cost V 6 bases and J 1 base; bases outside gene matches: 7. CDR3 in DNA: TGTGCTAGTGGACGAGGACAGGGGATATCCTACGAGCAGTACTTC. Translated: CASGRGQGISYEQYF.

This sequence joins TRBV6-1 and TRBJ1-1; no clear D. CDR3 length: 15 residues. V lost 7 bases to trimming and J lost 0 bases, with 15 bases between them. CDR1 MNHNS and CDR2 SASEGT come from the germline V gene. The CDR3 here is CASTGRIILNTEAFF. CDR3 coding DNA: TGTGCCAGCACTGGCAGGATTATCTTGAACACTGAAGCTTTCTTT.

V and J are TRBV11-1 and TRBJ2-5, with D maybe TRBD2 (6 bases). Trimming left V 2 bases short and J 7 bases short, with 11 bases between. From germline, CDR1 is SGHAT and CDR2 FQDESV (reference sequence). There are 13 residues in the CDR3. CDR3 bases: TGTGCCAGCAGCTTAATGGGGGGACGGACCCAGTACTTC. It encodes CASSLMGGRTQYF.

This CDR3 is CASSLGGQGSDEQYF. The CDR3 bases are TGTGCCAGCAGTTTAGGGGGACAGGGGAGCGACGAGCAGTACTTC. J is TRBJ2-7 and V is TRBV28, with TRBD1 identical over 10 bases. Germline lookup yields CDR1 MDHEN and CDR2 SYDVKM. CDR3 length equals 15 residues. Losses at the gene ends were 2 bases for V and 5 bases for J; bases not matched to a gene: 6.

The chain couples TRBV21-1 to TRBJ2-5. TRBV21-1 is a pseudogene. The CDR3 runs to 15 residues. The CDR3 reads CASSKEVLVGETQYF. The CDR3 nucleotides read TGTGCCAGCAGCAAAGAGGTTTTGGTGGGGGAGACCCAGTACTTC.

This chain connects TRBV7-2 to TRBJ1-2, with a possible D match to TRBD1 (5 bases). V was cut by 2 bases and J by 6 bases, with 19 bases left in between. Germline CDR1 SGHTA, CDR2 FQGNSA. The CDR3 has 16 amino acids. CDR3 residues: CASSLPKQERRNGYTF. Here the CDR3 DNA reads TGTGCCAGCAGCTTACCGAAACAGGAAAGGAGAAATGGCTACACCTTC.

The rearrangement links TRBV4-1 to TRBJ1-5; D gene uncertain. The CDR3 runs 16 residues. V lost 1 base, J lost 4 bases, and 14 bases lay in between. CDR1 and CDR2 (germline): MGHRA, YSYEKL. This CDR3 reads CASSQVVTSRNQPQHF. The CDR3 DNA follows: TGCGCCAGCAGCCAAGTGGTCACCAGTCGGAATCAGCCCCAGCATTTT.

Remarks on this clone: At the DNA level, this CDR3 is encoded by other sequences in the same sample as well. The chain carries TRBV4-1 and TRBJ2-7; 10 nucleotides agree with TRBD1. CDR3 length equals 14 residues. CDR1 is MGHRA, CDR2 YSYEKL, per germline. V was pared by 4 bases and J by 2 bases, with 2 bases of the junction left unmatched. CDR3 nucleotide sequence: TGCGCCAGCAGCCGTGGACAGGGGGCCTACGAGCAGTACTTC. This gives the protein CASSRGQGAYEQYF.

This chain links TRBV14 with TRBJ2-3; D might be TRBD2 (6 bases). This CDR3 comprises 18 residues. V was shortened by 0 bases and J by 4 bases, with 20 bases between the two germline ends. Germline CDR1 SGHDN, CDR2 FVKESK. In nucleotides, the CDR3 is TGTGCCAGCAGCCAAGATTCCCTCGGGGGACGGATTCCAGATACGCAGTATTTT. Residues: CASSQDSLGGRIPDTQYF.

As DNA, the CDR3 is TGTGCCAGCAGTACCGGGACTGAGAACACCGGGGAGCTGTTTTTT. This sequence encodes CASSTGTENTGELFF. The chain has TRBV2 and TRBJ2-2; tentative D call: TRBD2 (6 bases). The CDR3 extends over 15 amino acids. V was trimmed by 5 bases and J by 1 base, leaving 11 bases between them. The germline gives CDR1 SNHLY, CDR2 FYNNEI.

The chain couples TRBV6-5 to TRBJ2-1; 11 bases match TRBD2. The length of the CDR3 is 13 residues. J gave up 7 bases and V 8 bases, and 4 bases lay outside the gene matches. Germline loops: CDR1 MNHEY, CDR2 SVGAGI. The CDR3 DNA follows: TGTGCCAGCTTTAGCGGGGGGGCGAATGAGCAGTTCTTC. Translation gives CASFSGGANEQFF.

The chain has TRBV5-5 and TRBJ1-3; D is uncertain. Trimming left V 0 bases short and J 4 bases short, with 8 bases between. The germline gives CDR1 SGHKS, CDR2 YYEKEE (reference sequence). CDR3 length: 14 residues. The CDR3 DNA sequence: TGTGCCAGCAGCTTGGGCGGGAAAGGAAACACCATATATTTT. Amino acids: CASSLGGKGNTIYF.

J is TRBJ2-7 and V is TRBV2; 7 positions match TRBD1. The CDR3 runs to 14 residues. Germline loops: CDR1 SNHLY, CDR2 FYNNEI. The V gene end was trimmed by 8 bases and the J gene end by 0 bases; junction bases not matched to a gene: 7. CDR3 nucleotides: TGTGCCAGCCAGGAGAGGACAGGCTCCTACGAGCAGTACTTC. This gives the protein CASQERTGSYEQYF. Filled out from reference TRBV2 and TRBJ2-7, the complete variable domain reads EPEVTQTPSHQVTQMGQEVILRCVPISNHLYFYWYRQILGQKVEFLVSFYNNEISEKSEIFDDQFSVERPDGSNFTLKIRSTKLEDSAMYFCASQERTGSYEQYFGPGTRLTVT.

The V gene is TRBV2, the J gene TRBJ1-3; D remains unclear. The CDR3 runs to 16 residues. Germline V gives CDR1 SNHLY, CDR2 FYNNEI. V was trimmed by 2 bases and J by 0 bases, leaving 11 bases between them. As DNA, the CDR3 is TGTGCCAGCAGTGAATTTGCGTTTGACTCTGGAAACACCATATATTTT. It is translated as CASSEFAFDSGNTIYF.

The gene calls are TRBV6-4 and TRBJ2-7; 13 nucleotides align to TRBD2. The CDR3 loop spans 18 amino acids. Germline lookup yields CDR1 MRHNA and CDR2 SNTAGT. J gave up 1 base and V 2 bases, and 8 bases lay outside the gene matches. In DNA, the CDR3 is TGTGCCAGCAGTGACCGGACTAGCGGGAGAGAGAATTCCTACGAGCAGTACTTC. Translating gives CASSDRTSGRENSYEQYF.

This chain's CDR3 is CASGALGTDTQYF. CDR3 sequence (DNA): TGTGCCAGCGGTGCCTTGGGGACAGATACGCAGTATTTT. The chain employs TRBV21-1 and TRBJ2-3. TRBV21-1 is assigned pseudogene status. The CDR3 length is 13 residues.

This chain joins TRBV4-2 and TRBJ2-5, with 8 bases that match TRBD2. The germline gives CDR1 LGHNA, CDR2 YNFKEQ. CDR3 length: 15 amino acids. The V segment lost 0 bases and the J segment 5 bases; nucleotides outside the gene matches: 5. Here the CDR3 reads CASSQEAGVGETQYF. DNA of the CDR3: TGTGCCAGCAGCCAAGAAGCGGGAGTCGGGGAGACCCAGTACTTC.

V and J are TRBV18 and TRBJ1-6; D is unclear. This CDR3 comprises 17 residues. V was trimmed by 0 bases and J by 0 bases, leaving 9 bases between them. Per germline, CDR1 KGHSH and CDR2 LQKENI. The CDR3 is CASSPPSLSSYNSPLHF. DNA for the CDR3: TGTGCCAGCTCACCACCAAGTTTGAGCTCCTATAATTCACCCCTCCACTTT.

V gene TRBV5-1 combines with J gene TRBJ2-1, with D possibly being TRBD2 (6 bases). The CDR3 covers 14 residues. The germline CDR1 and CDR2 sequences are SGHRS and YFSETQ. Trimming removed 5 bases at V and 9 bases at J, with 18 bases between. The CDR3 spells CASSAEGRSGEQFF. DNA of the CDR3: TGCGCCAGCAGTGCGGAGGGGCGCTCAGGTGAGCAGTTCTTC.